This TCR beta chain was recorded in a study of cytomegalovirus exposure and HLA in healthy donors. In the study overall: Counted in an early data release were approximately 80 million unique TCRs from HLA-typed donors.

About this clone itself: Antigen unknown.

Primers: 60 Vbeta forward and 13 Jbeta reverse. Methods used by the authors: Later, 65 million to 85 million unique TCR beta chains were counted in an analysis, and approximately 10 million of them were shared. Clones were read by immunoSEQ multiplex PCR, and TCRdb kept only the in-frame ones, dropping some. The DNA was the basis for D and trimming; V, J and clone size are from that table. The data hold 120,000 to 150,000 clones, with roughly 73% observed a single time. Overall study findings and caveats: In a later analysis, HLA-C alleles had the fewest associated TCRs, DRB1 alleles the most.

Sequenced input: PBMCs. The source of this sequence is a woman aged 18-29 years in good health and CMV-seronegative.

Here the CDR3 reads CASSFSGGLTDTQYF. CDR3 sequence (DNA): TGCGCCAGCAGCTTTAGCGGGGGCCTCACAGATACGCAGTATTTT. The chain links TRBV5-1 to TRBJ2-3; 9 bases are a match to TRBD2. Germline loops: CDR1 SGHRS, CDR2 YFSETQ. The CDR3 has 15 residues. Trimming at V came to 2 bases and at J to 2 bases, leaving 3 bases not matched to a gene.